These 20 T cell receptor beta chains were sequenced from one sample in a study of graft-versus-host responses after intestinal transplantation. Data came from immunoSEQ multiplex PCR; TCRdb stores just in-frame clones and leaves some out. The data contain about 130,000 clones, 85% to 95% of them seen just once; the ten biggest clones take up under 0.2%. For these receptors, no antigen is known. The source material was unstimulated CD4+ T cells sorted from spleen or lymph node cells, sampled before intestinal transplant. The receptors here all came from a human donor who received an intestinal transplant.

The V call is TRBV6-5, the J call TRBJ1-2; possibly TRBD1 for D (6 bases). This CDR3 spans 13 amino acids. Trimming shortened V by 6 bases and J by 7 bases, and 15 bases separated the two germline ends. The germline V gene encodes CDR1 MNHEY and CDR2 SVGAGI. The CDR3 bases are TGTGCCAGCAGGCCCGGACAGAGGGGTGGCTACACCTTC. Its protein is CASRPGQRGGYTF.

This rearrangement joins TRBV7-9 to TRBJ2-2; TRBD1 might be the D (5 bases). Per germline, CDR1 SEHNR and CDR2 FQNEAQ (reference sequence). This CDR3 comprises 16 residues. Trimming took 1 base from V and 3 from J, leaving 12 bases between them. CDR3 loop: CASSLGVTTDTGELFF. The CDR3 DNA reads as TGTGCCAGCAGCTTAGGGGTGACGACAGACACCGGGGAGCTGTTTTTT.

The chain joins TRBV5-1 to TRBJ2-7, with TRBD1 identical over 9 bases. With 1 base clipped from V and 5 bases from J, the junction kept 4 bases outside the gene matches. Germline CDR1 and CDR2: SGHRS and YFSETQ. The CDR3 consists of 14 residues. The CDR3 coding sequence is TGCGCCAGCAGCTTGACAGGGGGCTTCAACGAGCAGTACTTC. Protein product: CASSLTGGFNEQYF. The variable domain in full, with the rest retrieved from reference TRBV5-1 and TRBJ2-7, is KAGVTQTPRYLIKTRGQQVTLSCSPISGHRSVSWYQQTPGQGLQFLFEYFSETQRNKGNFPGRFSGRQFSNSRSEMNVSTLELGDSALYLCASSLTGGFNEQYFGPGTRLTVT.

This chain connects TRBV11-2 to TRBJ2-6; D unclear. From germline, CDR1 is SGHAT and CDR2 FQNNGV. V lost 3 bases to trimming and J lost 1 base, with 10 bases between them. This CDR3 has 16 amino acids. The CDR3 DNA sequence: TGTGCCAGCAGCTTTCAGATGGGATCTGGGGCCAACGTCCTGACTTTC. Amino acid sequence: CASSFQMGSGANVLTF.

The chain combines TRBV29-1 with TRBJ1-2; D gene uncertain. Germline values: CDR1 SQVTM, CDR2 ANQGSEA. This CDR3 has 11 amino acids. V lost 4 bases and J lost 6, with 9 bases in between. CDR3 nucleotides: TGCAGCGTTGTCGCGGCGGATGGCTACACCTTC. Protein product: CSVVAADGYTF. The complete variable domain, with remaining parts taken from reference TRBV29-1 and TRBJ1-2, reads SAVISQKPSRDICQRGTSLTIQCQVDSQVTMMFWYRQQPGQSLTLIATANQGSEATYESGFVIDKFPISRPNLTFSTLTVSNMSPEDSSIYLCSVVAADGYTFGSGTRLTVV.

The chain employs TRBV5-1 and TRBJ1-1; TRBD1 matches 9 bases. Germline loops: CDR1 SGHRS, CDR2 YFSETQ. Trimming cost V 3 bases and J 12 bases; bases outside gene matches: 12. The CDR3 sequence is 14 residues long. This CDR3 is CASSSDLGQGLTFF. CDR3 in DNA: TGCGCCAGCAGCTCGGATCTGGGACAGGGCTTAACTTTCTTT.

Comments on this clone: Other DNA sequences in the sample encode the same CDR3. The gene calls are TRBV2 and TRBJ2-2; D gene ambiguous. Trimming stripped 4 bases from V and 7 bases from J, with 10 bases between. This CDR3 is 13 amino acids long. CDR1 and CDR2 from the germline V gene are SNHLY and FYNNEI. The CDR3 DNA follows: TGTGCCAGCAGTGGAGACATCCTCGGGGAGCTGTTTTTT. It translates to CASSGDILGELFF.

V gene TRBV11-2 combines with J gene TRBJ2-1; D not resolved. Trimming stripped 4 bases from V and 0 bases from J, with 10 bases between. The CDR3 is 15 amino acids. Germline CDR1 and CDR2: SGHAT and FQNNGV. CDR3 sequence (DNA): TGTGCCAGCAGCTCTAGACCTAGCTCCTACAATGAGCAGTTCTTC. Its translation: CASSSRPSSYNEQFF.

The V call is TRBV12-5, the J call TRBJ2-3; 10 bases map to TRBD2. The CDR3 loop spans 14 amino acids. The germline V gene has CDR1 LGHNT and CDR2 FRNRAP. V shed 4 bases and J 4 bases; nucleotides not matched to a gene: 2. The CDR3 coding sequence is TGTGCTAGTGGTTCCGGGACTAGCGCAGATACGCAGTATTTT. Encoded protein: CASGSGTSADTQYF. Together with reference TRBV12-5 and TRBJ2-3, the CDR3 gives the full variable domain: DARVTQTPRHKVTEMGQEVTMRCQPILGHNTVFWYRQTMMQGLELLAYFRNRAPLDDSGMPKDRFSAEMPDATLATLKIQPSEPRDSAVYFCASGSGTSADTQYFGPGTRLTVL.

This clone showed up just once. The rearrangement joins TRBV6-1 to TRBJ2-1; D possibly corresponds to TRBD1 (6 bases). Germline CDR1 is MNHNS and CDR2 is SASEGT. The V end was cut by 3 bases, the J end by 0 bases, with 12 bases between. This CDR3 contains 16 residues. This chain's CDR3 is CASSDQGSSSYNEQFF. The CDR3 nucleotides read TGTGCCAGCAGTGACCAGGGGTCCAGCTCCTACAATGAGCAGTTCTTC.

The chain carries TRBV6-6 and TRBJ2-2; D possibly corresponds to TRBD2 (6 bases). The CDR3 totals 14 residues. V was cut by 6 bases and J by 5 bases, with 13 bases left in between. Per germline, CDR1 MNHNY and CDR2 SVGAGI (reference sequence). The CDR3, as DNA: TGTGCCAGCAGCCCCGGGACTCCTACCGGGGAGCTGTTTTTT. Protein sequence: CASSPGTPTGELFF.

The count of this clone is one. This chain links TRBV2 with TRBJ2-7; D may be TRBD2 (6 bases). This CDR3 region has 13 residues. V was shortened by 5 bases and J by 6 bases, with 14 bases between the two germline ends. From germline, CDR1 is SNHLY and CDR2 FYNNEI. CDR3 DNA: TGTGCCAGCAGTCCCGGACTATCCACCGAGCAGTACTTC. Its protein product is CASSPGLSTEQYF.

Here the CDR3 reads CASSSLGGEYEQYF. As DNA, the CDR3 is TGTGCCAGCTCTTCTCTTGGGGGGGAATACGAGCAGTACTTC. This chain connects TRBV18 to TRBJ2-7; 7 bases are a match to TRBD2. The CDR3 has 14 residues. Per germline, CDR1 KGHSH and CDR2 LQKENI. V was pared by 6 bases and J by 4 bases, with 9 bases of the junction left unmatched.

The V and J genes are TRBV4-2 and TRBJ1-2; D uncertain. Trimming cost V 10 bases and J 1 base, with 13 bases left between them. The CDR3 consists of 13 residues. CDR1 and CDR2 (germline): LGHNA, YNFKEQ. CDR3 in amino acids: CATAPRVNYGYTF. The CDR3, as DNA: TGTGCCACCGCACCGAGGGTTAACTATGGCTACACCTTC.

V and J are TRBV10-3 and TRBJ1-6; D might be TRBD1 (5 bases). V lost 0 bases, J lost 1 base, and 10 bases lay in between. The CDR3 sequence is 17 residues long. Germline loops: CDR1 ENHRY, CDR2 SYGVKD. The chain's CDR3 is CAISESFRASYNSPLHF. In nucleotides, the CDR3 is TGTGCCATCAGTGAGTCTTTCAGGGCGTCCTATAATTCACCCCTCCACTTT.

V usage is TRBV11-2 and J usage is TRBJ2-1; 7 positions match TRBD1. The V gene end was trimmed by 1 base and the J gene end by 10 bases; junction bases not matched to a gene: 10. Germline CDR1 SGHAT, CDR2 FQNNGV. The CDR3 length is 15 residues. The CDR3 loop reads CASSLAVGTEAEQFF. The CDR3 nucleotides are TGTGCCAGCAGCTTAGCCGTTGGGACAGAGGCCGAGCAGTTCTTC.

The chain couples TRBV11-2 to TRBJ1-1, with D possibly matching TRBD1 (5 bases). Germline values: CDR1 SGHAT, CDR2 FQNNGV. V was trimmed by 4 bases and J by 7 bases, leaving 19 bases between them. The CDR3 contains 15 residues. CDR3 sequence: CASSSSSGAGREAFF. CDR3 coding DNA: TGTGCCAGCAGCTCCTCGAGTGGGGCCGGACGTGAAGCTTTCTTT.

The chain couples TRBV9 to TRBJ1-1; D is ambiguous. Germline loops: CDR1 SGDLS, CDR2 YYNGEE. V lost 0 bases and J 1 base, leaving 7 bases between the germline ends. The CDR3 length is 14 residues. The CDR3 protein is CASSVEPGNTEAFF. In nucleotides, the CDR3 is TGTGCCAGCAGCGTAGAACCAGGGAACACTGAAGCTTTCTTT.

About this clone: Different DNA sequences within this sample yield the same CDR3. V usage is TRBV6-1 and J usage is TRBJ1-1; D is ambiguous. Deletions cut 6 bases from V and 2 bases from J, with 10 bases between. The CDR3 runs to 13 residues. Germline CDR1 reads MNHNS; CDR2 reads SASEGT. The CDR3 reads CASRVRANTEAFF. Here the CDR3 DNA reads TGTGCCAGCAGAGTTCGGGCTAACACTGAAGCTTTCTTT.

The chain uses TRBV6-5 and TRBJ1-2; possibly TRBD1 for D (6 bases). Germline assignment: CDR1 MNHEY and CDR2 SVGAGI. The CDR3 is 15 residues long. Trimming removed 0 bases from V and 6 bases from J, with 14 bases in between. Written as DNA, the CDR3 is TGTGCCAGCAGTTACTCGAGAGGCAGGGGACATGGCTACACCTTC. Encoded protein: CASSYSRGRGHGYTF.